These 16 T cell receptor beta chains originate from one sample sequenced in a study of cytomegalovirus exposure and HLA in healthy donors. PCR employed 60 Vbeta and 13 Jbeta primers. Data came from immunoSEQ multiplex PCR; TCRdb stores just in-frame clones and leaves some out. The sample gives about 130,000 clones, approximately 80% of which show up once; around 13% is in the top ten. Sequencing was done on a sample of PBMCs. The origin of the receptors is a woman in her 40s in good health and CMV-seropositive.

This rearrangement joins TRBV7-2 to TRBJ2-3, with 13 positions matching TRBD2. Per germline, CDR1 SGHTA and CDR2 FQGNSA. The CDR3 length is 18 residues. The trim removed 4 bases at V and 4 bases at J, leaving 11 bases unmatched. The DNA for the CDR3 is TGTGCCAGCAGCTACCACCCCGGACTAGCGGGAGAGGCAGATACGCAGTATTTT. This gives the protein CASSYHPGLAGEADTQYF. Looking up the rest from reference TRBV7-2 and TRBJ2-3 gives the full variable domain: GAGVSQSPSNKVTEKGKDVELRCDPISGHTALYWYRQSLGQGLEFLIYFQGNSAPDKSGLPSDRFSAERTGGSVSTLTIQRTQQEDSAVYLCASSYHPGLAGEADTQYFGPGTRLTVL.

The gene calls are TRBV5-1 and TRBJ2-1, with 11 positions matching TRBD2. CDR1 and CDR2 from the germline V gene are SGHRS and YFSETQ. The trim removed 3 bases at V and 7 bases at J, leaving 3 bases unmatched. The CDR3 loop spans 14 amino acids. CDR3 nucleotides: TGCGCCAGCAGCTCGGGACTAGCGGCGAATGAGCAGTTCTTC. It is translated as CASSSGLAANEQFF.

The rearrangement joins TRBV29-1 to TRBJ2-3; D gene uncertain. CDR1 and CDR2 from the germline V gene are SQVTM and ANQGSEA. Trimming removed 6 bases at V and 7 bases at J, with 11 bases between. This CDR3 spans 11 amino acids. CDR3 nucleotide sequence: TGCAGCGTCCGAAACAAGAATACGCAGTATTTT. It codes for CSVRNKNTQYF.

This chain uses TRBV9 with TRBJ1-2, with 11 bases fitting TRBD1. CDR1 and CDR2 (germline): SGDLS, YYNGEE. V lost 3 bases to trimming and J lost 9 bases; unmatched junction nucleotides: 10. The CDR3 consists of 15 residues. This CDR3 is CASSASGTGGYRYTF. CDR3 nucleotide sequence: TGTGCCAGCAGCGCCTCGGGGACAGGGGGTTATCGCTACACCTTC.

About this clone itself: Other nucleotide sequences in the sample specify the same CDR3. The J gene is TRBJ1-5, the V gene TRBV4-1; D is perhaps TRBD1 (6 bases). The CDR3 spans 14 residues. In germline, CDR1 is MGHRA, CDR2 YSYEKL. The V and J ends lost 1 base and 6 bases respectively, with 10 bases between them. CDR3 amino acids: CASSQVQGGQPQHF. Written as DNA, the CDR3 is TGCGCCAGCAGCCAAGTACAGGGCGGTCAGCCCCAGCATTTT.

The gene calls are TRBV30 and TRBJ1-1; D remains ambiguous. The germline gives CDR1 GTSNPN, CDR2 SVGIG (reference sequence). The length of the CDR3 is 13 residues. The ends were cut back, 2 bases at V and 1 base at J, with 8 bases in the middle. The CDR3 region has the DNA TGTGCCTGGAGTCCTGGGCAGAACACTGAAGCTTTCTTT. This gives the protein CAWSPGQNTEAFF.

CDR3 loop: CASTQGAYGYTF. In nucleotides, the CDR3 is TGTGCCAGCACACAGGGGGCTTATGGCTACACCTTC. The chain joins TRBV2 to TRBJ1-2; 9 bases fit TRBD1. Germline V CDR1 and CDR2: SNHLY, FYNNEI. This CDR3 has 12 residues. The junction had 2 bases not matched to a gene; V was cut back by 7 bases and J by 5 bases.

This clone appeared a few times. The DNA for the CDR3 is TGTGCCTGGACCCCCGGGTCAGAGACCCAGTACTTC. Its translation: CAWTPGSETQYF. The rearrangement links TRBV30 to TRBJ2-5; D not resolved. V lost 4 bases and J lost 4, with 10 bases in between. CDR3 length: 12 amino acids. Germline V gene lookup returns CDR1 GTSNPN and CDR2 SVGIG (reference sequence). Filled out from reference TRBV30 and TRBJ2-5, the complete variable domain reads SQTIHQWPATLVQPVGSPLSLECTVEGTSNPNLYWYRQAAGRGLQLLFYSVGIGQISSEVPQNLSASRPQDRQFILSSKKLLLSDSGFYLCAWTPGSETQYFGPGTRLLVL.

The chain employs TRBV19 and TRBJ2-1; 11 nucleotides line up with TRBD2. CDR1 LNHDA and CDR2 SQIVND come from the germline V gene (reference sequence). Trimming removed 4 bases from V and 7 bases from J; junction bases left unmatched: 6. This CDR3 has 15 residues. The CDR3 reads CASSTLAGAGNEQFF. DNA of the CDR3: TGTGCCAGTAGTACACTAGCGGGAGCAGGTAATGAGCAGTTCTTC.

This clone was counted once. CDR3 sequence reads: CASLNSGPSYEQYF. CDR3 nucleotide sequence: TGTGCCAGCCTAAATTCAGGGCCGAGCTACGAGCAGTACTTC. The chain employs TRBV28 and TRBJ2-7; D possibly corresponds to TRBD1 (5 bases). Germline CDR1 reads MDHEN; CDR2 reads SYDVKM. The CDR3 contains 14 residues. Trimming took off 8 bases at V and 3 bases at J, with 17 bases between the two ends.

This clone has just a few counts. The rearrangement uses TRBV4-1 and TRBJ1-2; no clear D. Germline V gene lookup returns CDR1 MGHRA and CDR2 YSYEKL. Trimming removed 7 bases from V and 5 bases from J, with 20 bases in between. The CDR3 has 15 residues. Written as DNA, the CDR3 is TGCGCCAGCACTTCCTCTTCGGACGGGAGATATGGCTACACCTTC. Protein: CASTSSSDGRYGYTF.

About this clone itself: At one end, the junction sequence differs from germline, possibly due to a read error. The V gene is TRBV7-9, the J gene TRBJ2-1; D not resolved. This CDR3 has 16 residues. Germline loops: CDR1 SEHNR, CDR2 FQNEAQ (reference sequence). In nucleotides, the CDR3 is TGTTCCAGCAGTTCAACTGGTAGAGGCGGCCGTGAGGAGCAGTTCTTC. Its translation: CSSSSTGRGGREEQFF.

The V and J genes are TRBV30 and TRBJ1-1; D not certain. The ends were cut back, 2 bases at V and 1 base at J, with 8 bases in the middle. The germline CDR1 and CDR2 sequences are GTSNPN and SVGIG (reference sequence). The CDR3 length is 13 residues. CDR3 DNA sequence: TGTGCCTGGAGTTACGGGAAGAACACTGAAGCTTTCTTT. Its protein product is CAWSYGKNTEAFF.

This clone was counted between two and nine times. The chain carries TRBV7-9 and TRBJ2-5, with 15 bases that match TRBD2. J gave up 5 bases and V 5 bases, and 6 bases lay outside the gene matches. CDR1 is SEHNR, CDR2 FQNEAQ, per germline (reference sequence). The length of the CDR3 is 16 residues. CDR3: CASSAGLAGGPETQYF. The CDR3 coding sequence is TGTGCCAGCAGCGCCGGACTAGCGGGAGGGCCTGAGACCCAGTACTTC. Full variable domain (rest looked up from reference TRBV7-9 and TRBJ2-5): DTGVSQNPRHKITKRGQNVTFRCDPISEHNRLYWYRQTLGQGPEFLTYFQNEAQLEKSRLLSDRFSAERPKGSFSTLEIQRTEQGDSAMYLCASSAGLAGGPETQYFGPGTRLLVL.

The gene calls are TRBV6-4 and TRBJ1-4, with D possibly being TRBD1 (6 bases). The CDR3 is 16 amino acids. Germline loops: CDR1 MRHNA, CDR2 SNTAGT. Trimming removed 6 bases from V and 0 bases from J, with 14 bases in between. CDR3 in DNA: TGTGCCAGCAGGCACCGGGACACCCCAACTAATGAAAAACTGTTTTTT. Amino acids: CASRHRDTPTNEKLFF.

This chain uses TRBV9 with TRBJ2-7, with unresolved D. CDR3 length equals 13 residues. Looked up from germline, CDR1 is SGDLS and CDR2 is YYNGEE. V was pared by 2 bases and J by 6 bases, with 12 bases between. DNA for the CDR3: TGTGCCAGCAGCGTCGCAGGCTCTCCCGAGCAGTACTTC. Translated: CASSVAGSPEQYF.